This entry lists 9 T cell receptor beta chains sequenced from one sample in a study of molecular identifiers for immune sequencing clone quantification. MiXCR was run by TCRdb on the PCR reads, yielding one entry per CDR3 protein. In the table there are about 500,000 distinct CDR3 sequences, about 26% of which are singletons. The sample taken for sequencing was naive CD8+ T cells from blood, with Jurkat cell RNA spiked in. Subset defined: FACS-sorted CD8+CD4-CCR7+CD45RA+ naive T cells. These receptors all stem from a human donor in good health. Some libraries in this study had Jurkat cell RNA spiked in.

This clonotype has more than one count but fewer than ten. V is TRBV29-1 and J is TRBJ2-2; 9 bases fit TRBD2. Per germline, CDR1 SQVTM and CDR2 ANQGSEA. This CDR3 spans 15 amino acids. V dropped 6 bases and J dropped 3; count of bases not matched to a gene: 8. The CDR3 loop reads CSVGLAGKYTGELFF. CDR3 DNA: TGCAGCGTGGGGCTAGCGGGAAAGTACACCGGGGAGCTGTTTTTT.

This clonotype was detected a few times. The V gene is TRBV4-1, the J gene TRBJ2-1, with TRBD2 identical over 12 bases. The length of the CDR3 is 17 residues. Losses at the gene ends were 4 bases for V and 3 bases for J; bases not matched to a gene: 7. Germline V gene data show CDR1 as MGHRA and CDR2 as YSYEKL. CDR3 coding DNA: TGCGCCAGCAGCCCCCGGACTAGCGGGATGGGCTACAATGAGCAGTTCTTC. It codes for CASSPRTSGMGYNEQFF.

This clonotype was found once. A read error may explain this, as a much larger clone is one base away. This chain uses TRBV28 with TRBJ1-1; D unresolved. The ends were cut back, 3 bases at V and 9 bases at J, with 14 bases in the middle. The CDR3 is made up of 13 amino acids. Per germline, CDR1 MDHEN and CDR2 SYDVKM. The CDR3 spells CASSFRAGGKAFF. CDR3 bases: TGTGCCAGCAGTTTTAGGGCCGGAGGGAAAGCTTTCTTT.

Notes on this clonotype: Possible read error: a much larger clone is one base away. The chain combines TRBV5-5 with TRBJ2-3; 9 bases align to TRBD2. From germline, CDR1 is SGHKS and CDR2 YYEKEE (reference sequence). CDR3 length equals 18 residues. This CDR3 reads CASSLVLSGGRRTDAQYF. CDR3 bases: TGTGCCAGCAGCTTGGTTCTAAGCGGGGGGCGTCGTACAGATGCGCAGTATTTT.

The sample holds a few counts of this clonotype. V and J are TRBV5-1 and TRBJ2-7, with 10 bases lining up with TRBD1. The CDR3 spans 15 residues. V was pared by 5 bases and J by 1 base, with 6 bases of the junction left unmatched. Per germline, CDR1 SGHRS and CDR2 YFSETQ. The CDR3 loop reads CASSTDRGISYEQYF. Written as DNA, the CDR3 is TGCGCCAGCAGTACGGACAGGGGGATATCCTACGAGCAGTACTTC.

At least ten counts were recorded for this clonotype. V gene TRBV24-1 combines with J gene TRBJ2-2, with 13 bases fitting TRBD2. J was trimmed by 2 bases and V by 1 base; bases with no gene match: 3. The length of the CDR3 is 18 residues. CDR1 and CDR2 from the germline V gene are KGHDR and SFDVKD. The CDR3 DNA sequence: TGTGCCACCAGTGATTTTTGGACTAGCGGGAGTAACACCGGGGAGCTGTTTTTT. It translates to CATSDFWTSGSNTGELFF.

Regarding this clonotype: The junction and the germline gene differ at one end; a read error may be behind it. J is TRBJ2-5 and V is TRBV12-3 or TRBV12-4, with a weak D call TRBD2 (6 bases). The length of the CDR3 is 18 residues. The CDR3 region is CASSAAPGGSPYQVTQYF. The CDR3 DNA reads TGTGCCAGCAGTGCCGCCCCTGGGGGGAGCCCGTACCAAGTGACCCAGTACTTC.

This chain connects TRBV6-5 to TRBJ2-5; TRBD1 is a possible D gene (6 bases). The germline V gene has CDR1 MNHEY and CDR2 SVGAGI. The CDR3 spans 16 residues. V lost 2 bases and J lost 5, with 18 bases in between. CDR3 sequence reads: CASSYGGAGVFETQYF. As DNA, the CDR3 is TGTGCCAGCAGTTACGGTGGGGCAGGGGTTTTTGAGACCCAGTACTTC.

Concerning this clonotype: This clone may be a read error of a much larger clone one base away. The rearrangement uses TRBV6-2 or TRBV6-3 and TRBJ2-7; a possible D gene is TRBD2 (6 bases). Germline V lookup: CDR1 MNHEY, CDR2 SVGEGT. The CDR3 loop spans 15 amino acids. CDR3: CASTIGTHSSYEQHF. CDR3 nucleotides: TGTGCCAGCACCATCGGGACTCACAGCTCCTACGAGCAGCACTTC.